This T cell receptor beta chain was found in a study of graft-versus-host responses after intestinal transplantation. Across the whole study: Every transplant recipient was induced with anti-thymocyte globulin, then maintained on tacrolimus and steroids for about three years.

Findings of the study overall: Early post-transplant falls in HvG clones accompanied the peak levels of circulating GvH clones. Among recipient marrow samples, GvH clones were found; some appeared first in ileum or blood. The presence of high graft-versus-host to host-versus-graft clonal ratios in allografts characterized patients with graft-donor T cell macrochimerism.

This CDR3 has 14 amino acids. V was pared by 4 bases and J by 0 bases, with 7 bases between. Germline CDR1 SGHDN, CDR2 FVKESK. As concerns this clone: Its antigen is still unknown.

Sequencing used immunoSEQ multiplex PCR; TCRdb keeps in-frame clones, though not all of them. The data hold some 11,000 clones, with about 83% observed a single time. This sample comprised PBMCs, obtained approximately 120 days after transplant. The sequence was obtained from a human patient who received an intestinal transplant, so some T cells may come from the graft donor. J is TRBJ1-3 and V is TRBV14; D not certain. CDR3 DNA sequence: TGTGCCAGCAGCCTTAGTTACTCTGGAAACACCATATATTTT. It translates to CASSLSYSGNTIYF.